This T cell receptor (beta chain) was observed in a study of blood T cells in healthy people across ages. General study results and limits: Long-lived donors exceeded aged donors in naive CD4+ cells and diversity.

The germline gives CDR1 SQVTM, CDR2 ANQGSEA. The V gene lost 2 bases and the J gene lost 5 bases, with 15 bases spanning the gap. This CDR3 is 14 amino acids long. Comment on this clonotype: What it recognizes is unknown.

Then a second PCR, running roughly 7 to 11 cycles, was carried out with a sample-barcoded 5' primer and a J-beta primer mix. TCRdb passed the 5' RACE reads through MiXCR, listing each CDR3 protein once. The sample gives about 800,000 distinct CDR3 sequences, roughly 25% of which show up once; more than 3% is in the top ten. This same sample was also part of a study on T cells of mothers and their children.

The sequencing sample was made of blood. The chain links TRBV29-1 to TRBJ2-5; D is possibly TRBD2 (5 bases). The origin of this receptor is a boy between 5 and 17 years old in good health. In DNA form, the CDR3 reads TGCAGCGTTGAAACCGACGCCACGGGGGAGACCCAGTACTTC. Amino acid sequence: CSVETDATGETQYF.